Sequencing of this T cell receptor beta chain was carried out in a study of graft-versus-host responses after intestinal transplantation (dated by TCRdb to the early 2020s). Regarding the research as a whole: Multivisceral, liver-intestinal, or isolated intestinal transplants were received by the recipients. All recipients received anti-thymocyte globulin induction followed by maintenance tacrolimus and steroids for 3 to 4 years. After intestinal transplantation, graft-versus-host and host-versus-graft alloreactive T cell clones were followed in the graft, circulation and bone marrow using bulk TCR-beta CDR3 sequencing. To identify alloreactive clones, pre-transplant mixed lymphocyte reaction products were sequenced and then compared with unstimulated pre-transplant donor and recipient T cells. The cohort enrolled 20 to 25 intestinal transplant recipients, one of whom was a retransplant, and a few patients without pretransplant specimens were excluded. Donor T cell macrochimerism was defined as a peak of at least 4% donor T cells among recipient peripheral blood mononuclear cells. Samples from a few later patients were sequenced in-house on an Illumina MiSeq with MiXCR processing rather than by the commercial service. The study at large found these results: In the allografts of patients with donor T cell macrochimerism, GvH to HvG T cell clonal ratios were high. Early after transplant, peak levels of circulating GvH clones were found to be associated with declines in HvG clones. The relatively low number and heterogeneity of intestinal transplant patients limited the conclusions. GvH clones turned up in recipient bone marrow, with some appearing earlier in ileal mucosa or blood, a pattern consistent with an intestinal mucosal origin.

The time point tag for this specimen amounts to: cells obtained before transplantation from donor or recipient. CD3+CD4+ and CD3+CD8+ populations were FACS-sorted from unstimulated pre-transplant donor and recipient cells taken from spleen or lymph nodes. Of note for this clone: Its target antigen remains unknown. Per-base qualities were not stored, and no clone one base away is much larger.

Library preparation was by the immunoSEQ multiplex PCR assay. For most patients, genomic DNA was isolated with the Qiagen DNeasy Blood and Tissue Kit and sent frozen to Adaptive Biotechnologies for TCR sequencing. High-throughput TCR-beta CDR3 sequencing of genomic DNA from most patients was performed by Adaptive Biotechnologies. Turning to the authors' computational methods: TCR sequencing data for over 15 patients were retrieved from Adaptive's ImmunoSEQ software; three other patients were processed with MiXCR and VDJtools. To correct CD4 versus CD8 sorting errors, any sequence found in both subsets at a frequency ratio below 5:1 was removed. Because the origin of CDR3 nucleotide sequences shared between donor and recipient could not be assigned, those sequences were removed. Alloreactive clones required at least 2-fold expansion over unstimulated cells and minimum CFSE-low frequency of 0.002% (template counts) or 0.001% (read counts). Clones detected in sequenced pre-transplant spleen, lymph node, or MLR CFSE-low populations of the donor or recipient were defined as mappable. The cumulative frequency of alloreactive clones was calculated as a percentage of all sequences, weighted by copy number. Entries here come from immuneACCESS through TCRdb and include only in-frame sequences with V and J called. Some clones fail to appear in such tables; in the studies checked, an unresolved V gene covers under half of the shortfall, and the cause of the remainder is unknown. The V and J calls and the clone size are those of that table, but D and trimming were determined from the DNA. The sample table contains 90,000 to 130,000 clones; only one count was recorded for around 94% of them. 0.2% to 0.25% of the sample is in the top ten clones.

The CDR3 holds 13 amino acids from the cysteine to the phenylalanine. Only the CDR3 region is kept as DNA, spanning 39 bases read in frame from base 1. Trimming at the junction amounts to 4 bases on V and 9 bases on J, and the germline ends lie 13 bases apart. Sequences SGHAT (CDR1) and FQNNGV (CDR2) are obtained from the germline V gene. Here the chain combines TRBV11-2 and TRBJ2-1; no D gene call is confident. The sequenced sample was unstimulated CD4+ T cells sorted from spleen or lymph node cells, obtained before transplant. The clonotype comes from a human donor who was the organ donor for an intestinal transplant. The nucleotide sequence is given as TGTGCCAGCAGCTCCCCGGGCGCCAGTGAGCAGTTCTTC. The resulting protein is CASSSPGASEQFF.